Presented here are 28 T cell receptor beta chains from one specimen sequenced in a study of naive and memory T cell subsets. Ligated cDNA underwent four rounds of PCR with nested alpha and beta constant region primers and SP2. Each CDR3 protein is one row after TCRdb ran MiXCR on the 5' RACE reads. The top ten hold 9.7% of the sample, which has tens of thousands of distinct CDR3 sequences, approximately 6.6% seen once. TCR cDNA received a 3' ligated oligonucleotide that carried a UMI. The origin of the receptors is a male donor in good health.

The J gene is TRBJ1-1, the V gene TRBV19; D possibly corresponds to TRBD1 (5 bases). The V end lost 10 bases, the J end lost 6 bases, and 12 bases lay between the germline ends. CDR3 length: 11 amino acids. CDR1 is LNHDA and CDR2 is SQIVND in the germline V gene (reference sequence). The CDR3 DNA is TGTGCCACGGTAGGGACGGCTGAAGCTTTCTTT. This codes for CATVGTAEAFF.

This CDR3 is CAWRIAGGPYEQYF. The DNA of the CDR3 is TGTGCCTGGAGGATAGCGGGAGGGCCCTACGAGCAGTACTTC. The V gene is TRBV30, the J gene TRBJ2-7, with 11 bases matching TRBD2. The CDR3 covers 14 residues. CDR1 is GTSNPN and CDR2 is SVGIG in the germline V gene (reference sequence). Trimming cost V 3 bases and J 2 bases; bases outside gene matches: 3.

This clonotype was observed a few times. The V call is TRBV21-1, the J call TRBJ2-3; the table's D call TRBD1 went unverified against the DNA. TRBV21-1 is listed as a pseudogene. The CDR3 runs to 18 residues. CDR3 residues: CASSGPGSSKGTTDTQYF. The CDR3, as DNA: TGTGCCAGCAGCGGCCCGGGAAGCAGTAAGGGGACCACAGATACGCAGTATTTT.

In this sample, this clonotype turned up once. The CDR3 sequence is CASSSEGLQEKLFF. For the CDR3, the DNA is TGTGCCAGCAGCTCTGAGGGACTTCAGGAAAAACTGTTTTTT. This chain uses TRBV5-8 with TRBJ1-4; TRBD1 is a possible D gene (5 bases). This CDR3 has 14 residues. V lost 3 bases to trimming and J lost 8 bases, with 14 bases between them. Germline V gene lookup returns CDR1 SGHTS and CDR2 YDEGEE.

To note about this clonotype: Since a much larger clone is just one base distant, this may be a read error. The CDR3 reads CASSPSTGPTSSEQFF. CDR3 nucleotides: TGTGCCAGCTCACCCTCGACAGGGCCTACCTCCAGTGAGCAGTTCTTC. The chain carries TRBV18 and TRBJ2-1, with 7 bases matching TRBD1. The CDR3 consists of 16 residues. With V trimmed by 3 bases and J by 9 bases, 14 bases remained unmatched. Germline CDR1 and CDR2: KGHSH and LQKENI.

V usage is TRBV29-1 and J usage is TRBJ2-5; D may be TRBD1 (6 bases). Trimming removed 4 bases from V and 1 base from J, with 13 bases in between. CDR3 length: 14 residues. Germline values: CDR1 SQVTM, CDR2 ANQGSEA. The CDR3 is CSVGGTGTQETQYF. CDR3 nucleotide sequence: TGCAGCGTTGGGGGCACAGGGACCCAAGAGACCCAGTACTTC. Full variable domain (remainder filled in from reference TRBV29-1 and TRBJ2-5): SAVISQKPSRDICQRGTSLTIQCQVDSQVTMMFWYRQQPGQSLTLIATANQGSEATYESGFVIDKFPISRPNLTFSTLTVSNMSPEDSSIYLCSVGGTGTQETQYFGPGTRLLVL.

This clonotype has more than one count but fewer than ten. A much larger clone lies one base from this, so it may be a read error. The V call is TRBV6-2 or TRBV6-3, the J call TRBJ1-2, with D tentatively TRBD1 (6 bases). This CDR3 is 13 amino acids long. With 8 bases removed from V and 7 bases from J, the gap between germline ends came to 17 bases. Germline CDR1 is MNHEY and CDR2 is SVGEGT. The CDR3, as DNA: TGTGCCAGCCATTCTACGGGGGCGTGTGGCTACACCTTC. This translates into CASHSTGACGYTF.

This clonotype was seen ten or more times. The chain has TRBV6-2 or TRBV6-3 and TRBJ2-1, with D possibly being TRBD1 (5 bases). This CDR3 contains 18 residues. V shed 2 bases and J shed 4 bases, with 21 bases lying between them. Germline CDR1 MNHEY, CDR2 SVGEGT. The CDR3 protein is CASSYLERMAGWYNEQFF. The CDR3 coding sequence is TGTGCCAGCAGTTACCTGGAGAGGATGGCAGGGTGGTACAATGAGCAGTTCTTC.

This clonotype was picked up a small number of times. V is TRBV5-1 and J is TRBJ1-1, with TRBD1 matching 8 bases. J lost 7 bases, V lost 0 bases, and 5 bases had no gene match. Germline lookup yields CDR1 SGHRS and CDR2 YFSETQ. The CDR3 has 14 amino acids. This CDR3 reads CASSLDQGAGEAFF. The CDR3 nucleotides are TGCGCCAGCAGCTTGGACCAGGGGGCCGGTGAAGCTTTCTTT.

This chain uses TRBV5-1 with TRBJ2-1; TRBD2 matches at 14 bases. This CDR3 spans 18 amino acids. V lost 2 bases to trimming and J lost 8 bases; unmatched junction nucleotides: 12. The germline CDR1 and CDR2 sequences are SGHRS and YFSETQ. The CDR3 DNA reads TGCGCCAGCAGCTTCGCCCCGGGACTAGCGGGAGAAGAGGATGAGCAGTTCTTC. It specifies CASSFAPGLAGEEDEQFF. Full variable domain (missing parts from reference TRBV5-1 and TRBJ2-1): KAGVTQTPRYLIKTRGQQVTLSCSPISGHRSVSWYQQTPGQGLQFLFEYFSETQRNKGNFPGRFSGRQFSNSRSEMNVSTLELGDSALYLCASSFAPGLAGEEDEQFFGPGTRLTVL.

There are a few counts of this clonotype. V and J are TRBV19 and TRBJ1-5; the D is unclear. Germline CDR1 and CDR2: LNHDA and SQIVND (reference sequence). The CDR3 loop spans 12 amino acids. Trimming left V 4 bases short and J 6 bases short, with 7 bases between. This CDR3 reads CASSTRFQPQHF. The CDR3 DNA sequence: TGTGCCAGTAGTACCCGGTTTCAGCCCCAGCATTTT.

The chain couples TRBV7-9 to TRBJ1-1; a weak D match, TRBD1 (6 bases). Deletions cut 4 bases from V and 0 bases from J, with 12 bases between. The CDR3 is made up of 15 amino acids. Germline V gene data show CDR1 as SEHNR and CDR2 as FQNEAQ (reference sequence). In DNA, the CDR3 is TGTGCCAGCAGCTCCGGACAGTGGGTGAACACTGAAGCTTTCTTT. Amino acids: CASSSGQWVNTEAFF.

This chain links TRBV6-4 with TRBJ2-1; 8 bases agree with TRBD2. Per germline, CDR1 MRHNA and CDR2 SNTAGT. V trimming: 0 bases; J trimming: 4 bases; junction bases outside the gene matches: 2. The CDR3 loop spans 15 amino acids. The CDR3: CASSDSSGDYNEQFF. DNA for the CDR3: TGTGCCAGCAGTGACTCTAGCGGGGATTACAATGAGCAGTTCTTC.

The V gene is TRBV20-1, the J gene TRBJ1-2, with D possibly matching TRBD1 (5 bases). Germline CDR1 and CDR2: DFQATT and SNEGSKA (reference sequence). V was clipped by 1 base and J by 2 bases, with 11 bases between them. The CDR3 contains 14 residues. CDR3 loop: CSARAGTGNYGYTF. CDR3 DNA: TGCAGTGCTAGAGCCGGGACGGGGAACTATGGCTACACCTTC.

The chain combines TRBV4-1 with TRBJ2-7; 10 bases fit TRBD1. CDR3 length equals 17 residues. Losses at the gene ends were 3 bases for V and 3 bases for J; bases not matched to a gene: 11. CDR1 and CDR2 (germline): MGHRA, YSYEKL. Written as DNA, the CDR3 is TGCGCCAGCAGCCAGGAATTGGCGGGACAGGGGATCTACGAGCAGTACTTC. Translating it yields CASSQELAGQGIYEQYF.

This chain uses TRBV12-3 or TRBV12-4 with TRBJ2-3; maybe TRBD2 (6 bases). This CDR3 is 13 amino acids long. V dropped 11 bases and J dropped 5 bases, with 17 bases sitting between them. CDR3 nucleotide sequence: TGTGCCGGGGGGACTCGGGGTAAAGATACGCAGTATTTT. Protein sequence: CAGGTRGKDTQYF.

This clonotype was counted many times. CDR3 bases: TGTGCCAGCAGTTTAAAATCCCCCTACGAGCAGTACTTC. It is translated as CASSLKSPYEQYF. The gene calls are TRBV28 and TRBJ2-7; no clear D gene. Germline V gene data show CDR1 as MDHEN and CDR2 as SYDVKM. The CDR3 sequence is 13 residues long. V was trimmed by 2 bases and J by 2 bases, leaving 7 bases between them.

The rearrangement uses TRBV20-1 and TRBJ1-2, with D maybe TRBD1 (5 bases). Germline-derived CDR1 and CDR2 are DFQATT and SNEGSKA (reference sequence). This CDR3 has 16 amino acids. Deletions cut 1 base from V and 4 bases from J, with 19 bases between. CDR3 DNA sequence: TGCAGTGCTAGAGGGACGACAGTTTCCCCCTTCTATGGCTACACCTTC. Amino acids: CSARGTTVSPFYGYTF.

This clonotype was found a few times. CDR3 sequence reads: CASSYSGNGNQPQHF. The DNA for the CDR3 is TGTGCCAGCAGTTACTCTGGGAATGGCAATCAGCCCCAGCATTTT. The rearrangement uses TRBV6-6 and TRBJ1-5; unclear D gene. Germline CDR1 reads MNHNY; CDR2 reads SVGAGI (reference sequence). The CDR3 consists of 15 residues. V was cut by 0 bases and J by 2 bases, with 8 bases left in between.

This clonotype was seen at least ten times. This sequence joins TRBV9 and TRBJ2-1, with 7 bases matching TRBD2. Germline V CDR1 and CDR2: SGDLS, YYNGEE. The CDR3 contains 16 residues. Trimming took 0 bases from V and 7 from J; bases not matched to a gene: 10. CDR3 coding DNA: TGTGCCAGCAGCGTAGAAACGGGGGGTCCCCCGAATGAGCAGTTCTTC. Its translation is CASSVETGGPPNEQFF. The full variable domain, in which reference TRBV9 and TRBJ2-1 provide the parts outside the CDR3, is DSGVTQTPKHLITATGQRVTLRCSPRSGDLSVYWYQQSLDQGLQFLIQYYNGEERAKGNILERFSAQQFPDLHSELNLSSLELGDSALYFCASSVETGGPPNEQFFGPGTRLTVL.

This chain uses TRBV7-2 with TRBJ2-7; 11 bases are shared with TRBD1. V lost 5 bases and J lost 3; bases outside the gene matches: 3. The CDR3 spans 14 residues. Germline V lookup: CDR1 SGHTA, CDR2 FQGNSA. CDR3 amino acids: CASSQDRGLYEQYF. In DNA, the CDR3 is TGTGCCAGCAGCCAGGACAGGGGGCTCTACGAGCAGTACTTC.

This clonotype was recorded at least ten times. J is TRBJ2-3 and V is TRBV6-5; a weak D match, TRBD1 (5 bases). The CDR3 length is 17 residues. Trimming left V 2 bases short and J 5 bases short, with 20 bases between. The germline V gene has CDR1 MNHEY and CDR2 SVGAGI. The CDR3 reads CASSYVRAIGAGDTQYF. CDR3 nucleotide sequence: TGTGCCAGCAGTTACGTCCGCGCGATTGGGGCAGGAGATACGCAGTATTTT.

This clonotype came up many times. J is TRBJ2-5 and V is TRBV14; the D is unclear. This CDR3 region has 14 residues. Germline lookup yields CDR1 SGHDN and CDR2 FVKESK. Trimming removed 0 bases from V and 2 bases from J, with 7 bases in between. The DNA of the CDR3 is TGTGCCAGCAGCCAAGATAGGTGGCAAGAGACCCAGTACTTC. Translating it yields CASSQDRWQETQYF.

This clonotype was recorded a few times. The chain employs TRBV6-2 or TRBV6-3 and TRBJ2-7; D gene unclear. V lost 3 bases to trimming and J lost 9 bases, with 12 bases between them. CDR1 is MNHEY and CDR2 is SVGEGT in the germline V gene. CDR3 size: 12 residues. The chain's CDR3 is CASSYAGEVQYF. CDR3 DNA: TGTGCCAGCAGTTATGCCGGAGAAGTGCAGTACTTC.

This clonotype came up many times. The genes are TRBV5-1 and TRBJ1-5; D not resolved. The germline CDR1 and CDR2 sequences are SGHRS and YFSETQ. The CDR3 contains 13 residues. Between the trimmed V and J ends, which lost 2 bases and 0 bases, there was a span of 3 bases. CDR3 nucleotides: TGCGCCAGCAGCTTCAGTAGCAATCAGCCCCAGCATTTT. Its translation: CASSFSSNQPQHF. The variable domain in full, completed from reference TRBV5-1 and TRBJ1-5, reads KAGVTQTPRYLIKTRGQQVTLSCSPISGHRSVSWYQQTPGQGLQFLFEYFSETQRNKGNFPGRFSGRQFSNSRSEMNVSTLELGDSALYLCASSFSSNQPQHFGDGTRLSIL.

Ten or more counts support this clonotype. V usage is TRBV7-2 and J usage is TRBJ1-3, with 7 nucleotides matching TRBD1. The V gene end was trimmed by 5 bases and the J gene end by 2 bases; junction bases not matched to a gene: 3. The CDR3 covers 14 residues. Germline V gene data show CDR1 as SGHTA and CDR2 as FQGNSA. For the CDR3, the DNA is TGTGCCAGCAGCCTGCAGGGGGCTGGAAACACCATATATTTT. Its translation: CASSLQGAGNTIYF.

This chain connects TRBV12-3 or TRBV12-4 to TRBJ2-7; a weak D match, TRBD1 (5 bases). The V gene lost 1 base and the J gene lost 3 bases, with 10 bases spanning the gap. This CDR3 has 14 residues. This chain's CDR3 is CASSLVAGRYEQYF. CDR3 bases: TGTGCCAGCAGTTTAGTCGCAGGGCGCTACGAGCAGTACTTC.

The chain carries TRBV4-1 and TRBJ2-7; 12 nucleotides line up with TRBD2. CDR1 and CDR2 from the germline V gene are MGHRA and YSYEKL. CDR3 length: 18 residues. The junction had 11 bases not matched to a gene; V was cut back by 1 base and J by 4 bases. The CDR3 is CASSQGGGLAGGLYEQYF. CDR3 bases: TGCGCCAGCAGCCAAGGAGGGGGGCTAGCGGGGGGGCTTTACGAGCAGTACTTC.